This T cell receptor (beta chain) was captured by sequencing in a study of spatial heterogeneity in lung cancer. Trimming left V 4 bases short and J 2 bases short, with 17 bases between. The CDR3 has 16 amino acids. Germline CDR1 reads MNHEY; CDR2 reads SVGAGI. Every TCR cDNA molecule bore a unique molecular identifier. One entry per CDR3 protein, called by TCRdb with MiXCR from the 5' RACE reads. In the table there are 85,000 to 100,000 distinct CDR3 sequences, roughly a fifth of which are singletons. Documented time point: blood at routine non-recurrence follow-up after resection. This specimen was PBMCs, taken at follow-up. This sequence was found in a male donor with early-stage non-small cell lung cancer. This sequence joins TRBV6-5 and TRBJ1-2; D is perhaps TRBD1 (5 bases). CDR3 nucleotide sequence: TGTGCCAGCAGTTCTTCTCGCTCGCAGGGCAACTATGGCTACACCTTC. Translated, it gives CASSSSRSQGNYGYTF.